This entry concerns a single TCR beta chain. Its antigen is undetermined. This specimen comes from a study of T cells in Graves' hyperthyroidism and ophthalmopathy. The investigators amplified TCR beta CDR3 regions from RNA transcripts. HTBI primers drove first-round RT-PCR of the TCR CDR3. TCRdb recomputed calls from the multiplex PCR reads with MiXCR, one row per CDR3 protein. The data show a few hundred thousand distinct CDR3 sequences, about 45% seen once. Trimming removed 6 bases at V and 2 bases at J, with 18 bases between. CDR1 and CDR2 (germline): SNHLY, FYNNEI. The CDR3 contains 16 residues. Study-level results: The model's output predicted ophthalmopathy at a median of roughly 6 months prior to onset. Researchers found most expanded thyroid clonotypes above 0.001 in blood as well.

Absence of ophthalmopathy progression within 18 months defined stable Graves' hyperthyroidism. Patients aged 18 to 65 with hyperthyroidism were newly diagnosed, with duration under 2 months. The chain is built from TRBV2 and TRBJ2-3, with D hard to call. This clonotype was sampled from a woman under 30 with Graves' hyperthyroidism. Material for sequencing was peripheral blood or thyroid tissue (not recorded which). CDR3 DNA sequence: TGTGCCAGCAGCCAAGATCTTGGCGGATTCACAGATACGCAGTATTTT. This codes for CASSQDLGGFTDTQYF.